This T cell receptor (beta chain) was sequenced for a study of blood T cell repertoires in COVID-19 (dated by TCRdb to 2018 to 2021). For context, the study as a whole: Samples from collaborators originated in the United States, Italy and Spain and spanned both the acute and convalescent phases of COVID-19. A freely available public database, intended as a resource for researchers studying the immune response to SARS-CoV-2, is where the repertoires were released. Subjects who had been exposed to COVID-19, were actively infected with it, or had recovered from it provided the deeply sampled blood TCRbeta repertoires that made up the dataset. Sample metadata almost always included a de-identified subject ID, COVID-19 status, age in years and sex. Where available, HLA class I and class II types were obtained from metadata supplied by the sample provider rather than from assay-based typing. The samples were drawn from two sources: the first 160 participants of the ongoing ImmuneRACE study, and 1,254 subjects contributed by 6 global collaborators. The material from the prospective study consisted of cDNA or gDNA derived from T cells, B-cell-depleted T cells, or PBMCs.

General study outcomes and caveats: How much clinical and demographic metadata was included differed by source and by participant, and the metadata was provided uncurated.

Notes on this clone: There is no known antigen for this receptor. Per-base qualities were not stored, and no clone one base away is much larger.

At one collaborating source in Seattle, patients were enrolled during active infection and were followed longitudinally through the course of disease. Collaborating institutions collected whole blood in K2EDTA tubes following their own protocols. Collaborator samples were shipped for TCRbeta analysis as frozen whole blood, isolated PBMCs, or DNA extracted from either sample type. TCRbeta CDR3 regions were amplified from genomic DNA by means of the immunoSEQ Assay, a bias-controlled multiplex PCR. Per the authors' processing: Nucleated cell counts per sample were estimated from amplification of reference gene primers within the assay. Sequence reads were collapsed and filtered to measure the absolute abundance of every unique TCRbeta CDR3 rearrangement. Productive Simpson clonality was computed per sample as the square root of Simpson's diversity index over productive rearrangements. The source is immuneACCESS, and TCRdb retained only in-frame sequences with V and J called. Part of the clones is not carried over; for the studies checked, unresolved V genes explain less than half of this, and the remainder is unexplained. V, J and clone size were drawn from that table, and D and trimming were deduced from the DNA. The sample table holds 200,000 to 250,000 clones, of which around four fifths were seen once. Jointly, the top ten make up about 4.8% of the sample.

This sequence originates from a woman between 70 and 85 years old with COVID-19, enrolled during active disease. The sequenced material came from peripheral blood.

The CDR3 region: CAWSQGLSTDTQYF. Here is the DNA: TGTGCCTGGAGTCAAGGACTTAGCACAGATACGCAGTATTTT. This chain joins TRBV30 to TRBJ2-3; TRBD2 could be the D gene, as 5 bases match. V and J lose 2 bases and 0 bases, and a span of 9 bases separates them. The germline V gene (reference sequence) gives CDR1 as GTSNPN and CDR2 as SVGIG. Its CDR3 holds 14 amino acids, cysteine through phenylalanine. Left in the record is the CDR3 DNA by itself, 42 bases read in frame from the first base.